This TCR beta chain was documented in a study of T cell changes during pregnancy in multiple sclerosis. The J segment lost 3 bases and the V segment lost 3 bases, leaving 5 bases of the junction unmatched. CDR3 length: 17 residues. Looked up from germline, CDR1 is SGDLS and CDR2 is YYNGEE. Data came from immunoSEQ multiplex PCR; TCRdb stores just in-frame clones and leaves some out. The table has around 110,000 clones, roughly 89% seen once. The sample holds one count of this clone. The rearrangement joins TRBV9 to TRBJ2-3, with 15 bases matching TRBD2. The clonotype comes from a female donor with multiple sclerosis, enrolled in a pregnancy study. The sequences come from peripheral blood, collected before pregnancy. The CDR3 loop reads CASSGRGLAGGTDTQYF. The CDR3 nucleotides read TGTGCCAGCAGCGGCCGGGGACTAGCGGGGGGAACAGATACGCAGTATTTT.